The source of this TCR beta chain is a study of CD8 T cells in Susac syndrome. Per the germline V gene, CDR1 is GTSNPN and CDR2 is SVGIG (reference sequence). V shed 0 bases, J shed 7 bases, and the junction held 6 bases outside the gene matches. This CDR3 spans 14 amino acids. In blood CD8+ and CD4+ T cells, TCR beta underwent sequencing. The multiple sclerosis controls comprised treatment-naive patients whose relapsing-remitting disease was stable or active. This clonotype has just one count. It was with random hexamers that about 0.45 to 1 ug RNA was reverse transcribed. MiXCR, run by TCRdb on the immunoSEQ multiplex PCR reads, gives a single entry per CDR3 protein. The sample has around 120,000 distinct CDR3 sequences, approximately 94% seen once.

The source material was CD4+ T cells from PBMCs. The receptor comes from a human donor with multiple sclerosis. The V call is TRBV30, the J call TRBJ2-4, with 7 bases matching TRBD1. The CDR3 is CAWSVTGEGNIQYF. In DNA form, the CDR3 reads TGTGCCTGGAGTGTCACAGGGGAAGGGAACATTCAGTACTTC.